Listed below are T cell receptor beta chains from one sample, sequenced in a study of blood T cells in healthy people across ages. TCRdb called the 5' RACE reads again in MiXCR, with one record for every CDR3 protein. The table lists 540,000 or so distinct CDR3 sequences, about 25% of them singletons. The sample also formed part of further work on T cells of mothers and their children.

Input material: blood. These receptors were taken from a boy aged 5-17 years in good health. Both conserved end residues are part of each CDR3. Fields, in order: J gene, V gene, D gene, clone size, CDR3 DNA, CDR3 protein. D genes are given only for firm matches. Size is omitted from some rows. Given values are once, few, many or a class for expanded clones.

J: TRBJ2-2
V: TRBV12-3/TRBV12-4
D: -
size: -
DNA: TGTGCCAGCAGTCCCTCCGGGACATGGACCGGGGAGCTGTTTTTT
CDR3: CASSPSGTWTGELFF

J: TRBJ2-3
V: TRBV7-2
D: TRBD1
size: -
DNA: TGTGCCAGCAGCCGTGACAGGGTGGGTTTCACAGATACGCAGTATTTT
CDR3: CASSRDRVGFTDTQYF

J: TRBJ2-5
V: TRBV7-2
D: TRBD2
size: few
DNA: TGTGCCAGCAGCTTAACCTCCGGGACTAGCGGGGGTGTAGGAGAGACCCAGTACTTC
CDR3: CASSLTSGTSGGVGETQYF

J: TRBJ2-4
V: TRBV4-3
D: -
size: -
DNA: TGCGCCAGCAGCCAAGATCGAGGAGGGGGCAAAAACATTCAGTACTTC
CDR3: CASSQDRGGGKNIQYF

J: TRBJ1-6
V: TRBV5-4
D: TRBD1
size: -
DNA: TGTGCCAGCAGCTTGGGAGGAACAGGGGTGCGGAATTCACCCCTCCACTTT
CDR3: CASSLGGTGVRNSPLHF

J: TRBJ1-2
V: TRBV20-1
D: TRBD1
size: few
DNA: TGCAGTGCGCGAGGTCGACAGGGTGACTATGGCTACACCTTC
CDR3: CSARGRQGDYGYTF

J: TRBJ2-1
V: TRBV14
D: -
size: few
DNA: TGTGCCAGCAGCCAAGGGGGTATTAACGGGCATGAGCAGTTCTTC
CDR3: CASSQGGINGHEQFF

J: TRBJ1-1
V: TRBV7-3
D: -
size: -
DNA: TGTGCCAGCAGCTTAACGGGCGGGGGGATGAACACTGTAGCTTTCTTT
CDR3: CASSLTGGGMNTVAFF

J: TRBJ2-7
V: TRBV27
D: TRBD2
size: few
DNA: TGTGCCAGCAGTTTCTTCCCGGGAGGGCCCCTCGAGCAGTACTTC
CDR3: CASSFFPGGPLEQYF

J: TRBJ2-5
V: TRBV28
D: TRBD2
size: few
DNA: TGTGCCAGCAGTCTCCTCGGACTAGCGGGAGATGGCCAGTACTTC
CDR3: CASSLLGLAGDGQYF

J: TRBJ2-7
V: TRBV27
D: -
size: few
DNA: TGTACCAGCAGTTCTGAGGGCTCCTACGAGCAGTACTTC
CDR3: CTSSSEGSYEQYF

J: TRBJ1-6
V: TRBV11-2
D: -
size: -
DNA: TGTGCCAGCAGCTTAGGGGCAGCTATATTGGATTCACCCCTCCACTTT
CDR3: CASSLGAAILDSPLHF

J: TRBJ2-3
V: TRBV7-3
D: TRBD1
size: few
DNA: TGTGCCAGCAGCCCATCGGACAGGAGCACAGATACGCAGTATTTT
CDR3: CASSPSDRSTDTQYF

J: TRBJ2-5
V: TRBV4-3
D: -
size: few
DNA: TGCGCCAGCAGCCAAGATTGGACGGTAGAGGGGATGAGCCAGTACTTC
CDR3: CASSQDWTVEGMSQYF

J: TRBJ2-1
V: TRBV3-1
D: -
size: -
DNA: TGTGCCAGCAGCCACGTCGTAGATGAGCAGTTCTTC
CDR3: CASSHVVDEQFF

J: TRBJ2-5
V: TRBV6-6
D: -
size: few
DNA: TGTGCCAGCACCGAACTCTCCAGGGAGCTCGAGACCCAGTACTTC
CDR3: CASTELSRELETQYF

J: TRBJ2-3
V: TRBV12-3/TRBV12-4
D: -
size: -
DNA: TGTGCCAGCAGCGCCCAACAGGGCGGCACAGATACGCAGTATTTT
CDR3: CASSAQQGGTDTQYF

J: TRBJ1-1
V: TRBV6-5
D: -
size: -
DNA: TGTGCCAGCAGTTGGGGACTGCGCATGAACACTGAAGCTTTCTTT
CDR3: CASSWGLRMNTEAFF

J: TRBJ2-1
V: TRBV4-3
D: TRBD2
size: -
DNA: TGCGCCAGCAGCCAAGGCTGGGCCGTGAGCGGGAGTGGAAATGAGCAGTTCTTC
CDR3: CASSQGWAVSGSGNEQFF

J: TRBJ1-2
V: TRBV6-1
D: TRBD1
size: few
DNA: TGTGCCAGCAGTGAAGTTGCGGGACAGGGGAACTATGGCTACACCTTC
CDR3: CASSEVAGQGNYGYTF

J: TRBJ1-6
V: TRBV7-9
D: -
size: -
DNA: TGTGCCAGCAGCTTCTACAGGGATTCACCCCTCCACTTT
CDR3: CASSFYRDSPLHF

J: TRBJ2-1
V: TRBV6-4
D: -
size: once
DNA: TGTGCCAGCAGTGCGACCGTAGAATACAATGAGCAGTTCTTC
CDR3: CASSATVEYNEQFF

J: TRBJ1-2
V: TRBV5-6
D: -
size: few
DNA: TGTGCCAGCAGGATGGGGGTCAGGGCAAACTATGGCTACACCTTC
CDR3: CASRMGVRANYGYTF

J: TRBJ2-2
V: TRBV4-2
D: -
size: few
DNA: TGTGCCAGCAGCCACGGGGGAACGAACACCGGGGAGCTGTTTTTT
CDR3: CASSHGGTNTGELFF

J: TRBJ2-7
V: TRBV7-8
D: -
size: -
DNA: TGTGCCAGCAGCTTCAGGACTAACTACGAGCAGTACTTC
CDR3: CASSFRTNYEQYF

J: TRBJ2-2
V: TRBV25-1
D: -
size: -
DNA: TGTGCCAGCAGTGAACCGGCCGAGGCCGGGGAGCTGTTTTTT
CDR3: CASSEPAEAGELFF

J: TRBJ2-2
V: TRBV20-1
D: TRBD2
size: -
DNA: TGCAGTGCTAGAAGGAGACTAGCGGGTAACACCGGGGAGCTGTTTTTT
CDR3: CSARRRLAGNTGELFF

J: TRBJ2-5
V: TRBV7-9
D: -
size: -
DNA: TGTGCCAGCAGCGCCCAACGGGGTCCCGGGGAGACCCAGTACTTC
CDR3: CASSAQRGPGETQYF

J: TRBJ1-2
V: TRBV5-1
D: -
size: -
DNA: TGCGCCAGCAGCACGACACTGTCAGGGAGAAATGGCTACACCTTC
CDR3: CASSTTLSGRNGYTF

J: TRBJ1-1
V: TRBV7-9
D: -
size: -
DNA: TGTGCCAGCAGCTTAATCGAGGGGCCTTTGGCTGAAGCTTTCTTT
CDR3: CASSLIEGPLAEAFF

J: TRBJ1-6
V: TRBV30
D: -
size: -
DNA: TGTGCCTGGAGAGGGGGGAGACGGGCTTCTAATGATTGGGCACCCCTCCACTTT
CDR3: CAWRGGRRASNDWAPLHF